The present T cell receptor (beta chain) was sequenced within a study of cytomegalovirus exposure and HLA in healthy donors. Overall study: The approximately 120 validation repertoires and the approximately 630 first-cohort repertoires shared a platform, a later analysis reported.

V lost 3 bases to trimming and J lost 9 bases; unmatched junction nucleotides: 21. In germline, CDR1 is SGHTA, CDR2 FQGNSA. CDR3 length equals 19 residues. Clones were read by immunoSEQ multiplex PCR, and TCRdb kept only the in-frame ones, dropping some. The table records some 140,000 clones, just under 85% of them present only once. As concerns this clone: Its antigen is still unknown.

Study results and caveats: There were some 150 TCR beta chains listed as cytomegalovirus-associated.

This chain connects TRBV7-2 to TRBJ2-7; 12 nucleotides line up with TRBD2. This clonotype originated in a man younger than 40 in good health and CMV-seropositive. Specimen: PBMCs. In DNA form, the CDR3 reads TGTGCCAGCAGCTTTCCGACTAGCGGGGGCGAGGCCACCCCAAGTGGGCAGTACTTC. Its protein is CASSFPTSGGEATPSGQYF. Full variable domain (rest looked up from reference TRBV7-2 and TRBJ2-7): GAGVSQSPSNKVTEKGKDVELRCDPISGHTALYWYRQSLGQGLEFLIYFQGNSAPDKSGLPSDRFSAERTGGSVSTLTIQRTQQEDSAVYLCASSFPTSGGEATPSGQYFGPGTRLTVT.